Following are 6 T cell receptor beta chains from one sample sequenced in a study of cytomegalovirus exposure and HLA in healthy donors. PCR involved 60 Vbeta and 13 Jbeta primers. Only in-frame clones appear in the TCRdb table, and some are missing; sequencing was by immunoSEQ multiplex PCR. Of fewer than 200,000 clones in the sample, about three quarters were seen once. What was sequenced was PBMCs. Receptors were obtained from a female donor in good health and CMV-seronegative.

This chain links TRBV7-2 with TRBJ1-5, with D possibly TRBD1 on 6 matching bases. The CDR3 has 16 residues. CDR1 SGHTA and CDR2 FQGNSA come from the germline V gene. V was shortened by 3 bases and J by 1 base, with 13 bases between the two germline ends. The chain's CDR3 is CASSLVSGASNQPQHF. The CDR3 nucleotides read TGTGCCAGCAGCTTGGTCTCAGGGGCGAGCAATCAGCCCCAGCATTTT. The variable domain in full, with the rest retrieved from reference TRBV7-2 and TRBJ1-5, is GAGVSQSPSNKVTEKGKDVELRCDPISGHTALYWYRQSLGQGLEFLIYFQGNSAPDKSGLPSDRFSAERTGGSVSTLTIQRTQQEDSAVYLCASSLVSGASNQPQHFGDGTRLSIL.

V and J are TRBV18 and TRBJ2-5, with TRBD1 matching 7 bases. With V trimmed by 4 bases and J by 3 bases, 2 bases remained unmatched. Germline loops: CDR1 KGHSH, CDR2 LQKENI. The CDR3 covers 13 residues. The CDR3 reads CASSRTGEETQYF. DNA for the CDR3: TGTGCCAGCTCACGGACAGGCGAAGAGACCCAGTACTTC.

This clone appeared once. CDR3 sequence: CASSLEAAGGLRAGELFF. The DNA for the CDR3 is TGCGCCAGCAGCTTGGAGGCGGCGGGAGGGCTCCGGGCCGGGGAGCTGTTTTTT. The V gene is TRBV5-1, the J gene TRBJ2-2; 9 bases align to TRBD2. The CDR3 covers 18 residues. Losses at the gene ends were 0 bases for V and 6 bases for J; bases not matched to a gene: 12. CDR1 is SGHRS, CDR2 YFSETQ, per germline.

In DNA form, the CDR3 reads TGTGCCAGCAGCTTGGCAGGACAGTACGAGCAGTACTTC. This gives the protein CASSLAGQYEQYF. The V gene is TRBV7-7, the J gene TRBJ2-7; perhaps TRBD1 as D (6 bases). Per the germline V gene, CDR1 is SSHAT and CDR2 is FNYEAQ (reference sequence). The CDR3 consists of 13 residues. The germline V and J ends were trimmed by 3 bases and 4 bases, with 10 bases remaining between them.

There are a few counts of this clone. The chain combines TRBV7-6 with TRBJ2-7, with 7 bases matching TRBD1. J was trimmed by 1 base and V by 5 bases; bases with no gene match: 8. The CDR3 covers 15 residues. Germline loops: CDR1 SGHVS, CDR2 FNYEAQ. CDR3 amino acids: CASSLRDRHSYEQYF. In DNA form, the CDR3 reads TGTGCCAGCAGCCTCCGGGACAGACATTCCTACGAGCAGTACTTC.

The chain uses TRBV5-1 and TRBJ1-4; D is undetermined. Per germline, CDR1 SGHRS and CDR2 YFSETQ. Trimming pared 3 bases from V and 6 bases from J, leaving 12 bases between. The CDR3 extends over 14 amino acids. The CDR3 spells CASSSRGPDEKLFF. The CDR3, as DNA: TGCGCCAGCAGCTCTCGTGGGCCTGATGAAAAACTGTTTTTT.